This TCR beta chain was identified during a study of T cell repertoires in cytomegalovirus infection (dated by TCRdb to between 2018 and 2021). Broadly, across the study: Because public TCR beta signatures pointed to carriage of CMV infection together with the matching HLA type, the HLA type of each donor mattered for the analysis.

Sequencing used an Illumina HiSeq 1500. TCRdb reprocessing: public reads trimmed at Q25 with fastp, clones called with MiXCR, in-frame beta chains kept. Rows matching on CDR3 protein sequence are summarized as one entry with the most common DNA and genes. Within this sample are nearly 650,000 distinct CDR3 sequences, with about 24% of them counted one time only. The ten largest clones capture roughly 8% of the sample. About this clonotype itself: Which antigen it targets is not known. No much larger clone is present one base from it, and per-base qualities are unavailable.

Broad study findings and their caveats: The ex vivo response was dominated by HLA-C-restricted CMV-specific TCR beta clonotypes, and the single most frequent clonotype in two of eight donors was supplied by these HLA-C-restricted clonotypes. Cumulative frequency of public TCR beta family members discriminated carriers of CMV infection plus the relevant HLA type in this cohort and an independent roughly 350-donor cohort.

The CDR3 numbers 16 residues from cysteine through phenylalanine. The CDR3 DNA has 48 bases and is translated from base 1. The CDR1 and CDR2 encoded by the germline V gene are MNHNS and SASEGT. V and J are trimmed by 6 bases and 6 bases, and the gene matches miss 14 bases of the junction. Here the chain combines TRBV6-1 and TRBJ2-7; 10 middle bases align to TRBD2. Sequences were obtained from CD8+ T cells from PBMCs. This TCR came from a human donor in good health (CMV status not recorded). Some clones in this sample may be carry-over from other donors' samples. The base sequence is TGTGCCAGCAGATCCCTTCTAGCGGGGGCAACGGGCGAGCAGTACTTC. Its coded protein is CASRSLLAGATGEQYF.